This T cell receptor (beta chain) was obtained from a study of spatial heterogeneity in lung cancer. About the study: Median follow-up for sequenced PBMC samples was two to three years after resection, when such samples existed. Points from the study as a whole: Tumor TCRs that were ubiquitous and expanded showed up in blood more at resection than follow-up.

Time point specified: blood at routine non-recurrence follow-up after resection. Whole RNA was taken from tumor, nontumor lung or frozen PBMC; it was then sequenced unsorted. This clonotype was recorded many times. What it recognizes is unknown. V was pared by 6 bases and J by 4 bases, with 12 bases between. Germline V gene sequence: CDR1 MNHEY, CDR2 SMNVEV (reference sequence). The CDR3 covers 13 residues. The presence of a unique molecular identifier marked each TCR cDNA molecule. MiXCR, run by TCRdb on the 5' RACE reads, gives a single entry per CDR3 protein. The sample shows fewer than 55,000 distinct CDR3 sequences, less than 9% of them seen only once.

This material consisted of PBMCs, taken at follow-up. The chain joins TRBV27 to TRBJ2-5, with D tentatively TRBD2 (6 bases). The receptor comes from a female donor with early-stage non-small cell lung cancer. CDR3 amino acids: CASSRWDLETQYF. DNA for the CDR3: TGTGCCAGCAGCCGCTGGGACTTAGAGACCCAGTACTTC.